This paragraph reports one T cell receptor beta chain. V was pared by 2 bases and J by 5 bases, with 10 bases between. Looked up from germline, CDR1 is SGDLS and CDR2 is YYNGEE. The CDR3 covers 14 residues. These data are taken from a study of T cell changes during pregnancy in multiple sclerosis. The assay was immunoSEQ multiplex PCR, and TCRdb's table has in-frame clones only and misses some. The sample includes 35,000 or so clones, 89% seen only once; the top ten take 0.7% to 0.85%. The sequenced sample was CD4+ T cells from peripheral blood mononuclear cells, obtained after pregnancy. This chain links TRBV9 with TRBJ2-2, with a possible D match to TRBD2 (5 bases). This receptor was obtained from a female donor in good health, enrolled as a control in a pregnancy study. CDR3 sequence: CASSVPRDTGELFF. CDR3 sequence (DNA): TGTGCCAGCAGCGTCCCGAGGGATACCGGGGAGCTGTTTTTT. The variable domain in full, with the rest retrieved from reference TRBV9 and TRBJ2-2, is DSGVTQTPKHLITATGQRVTLRCSPRSGDLSVYWYQQSLDQGLQFLIQYYNGEERAKGNILERFSAQQFPDLHSELNLSSLELGDSALYFCASSVPRDTGELFFGEGSRLTVL.